The source of this TCR beta chain is a study of shared clonotypes between healthy human individuals. Study-level points and caveats: Rarefaction demonstrated incomplete sorted-subset sequencing despite large depth. Several donors showed sharing of approximately 5% of naive CD4 clonotypes.

To note about this clone: The antigen remains undetermined. The sample carries other DNA sequences with the same CDR3.

Deletions cut 2 bases from V and 1 base from J, with 8 bases between. Germline V gene data show CDR1 as SGDLS and CDR2 as YYNGEE. CDR3 length: 14 amino acids. Genomic DNA per cell subset filled all wells of several immunoSEQ plates. Repertoires were generated with immunoSEQ multiplex PCR, while TCRdb's copy carries only in-frame clones and drops some. This table has about 2.3 million clones, just under 95% appearing once. The investigators split CD4+ cells into a CD45RA+ naive subset and a CD45RA-negative memory subset. V is TRBV9 and J is TRBJ2-3; D ambiguous. The TCR originated in a man aged 18 to 30 in good health. Some clones in this sample may be carry-over from other donors' samples. Sequenced material: naive CD4+ T cells from PBMCs. Subset given: CD45RA+ positively selected. CDR3 in DNA: TGTGCCAGCAGCGTGGACGGGCGCACAGATACGCAGTATTTT. Its protein is CASSVDGRTDTQYF.